This T cell receptor beta chain originates from a study of regulatory T cells in long-lasting Graves disease. Described time point: persistent/refractory GD, antithyroid drugs over 5 years with positive TRAb. With RNA extracted from PBMCs as input, the TCR library was made. Sequencing libraries for TCR beta were prepared with iRepertoire HTBI primers and Arm-PCR of CDR3 regions. TCRdb reanalysed the multiplex PCR reads using MiXCR and keeps one entry per CDR3 protein. The repertoire includes approximately 400,000 distinct CDR3 sequences, approximately 23% of them detected once, and approximately 27% sits in the top ten. The V end was cut by 1 base, the J end by 0 bases, with 9 bases between. Germline V gene lookup returns CDR1 SGHAT and CDR2 FQNNGV. The CDR3 length is 16 residues.

The sequencing here drew on peripheral blood mononuclear cells (PBMCs), taken when the disease was refractory, from a patient treated with antithyroid drugs. The receptor comes from a woman in her thirties or forties with Graves disease. The chain links TRBV11-2 to TRBJ1-4; no firm D call. CDR3 coding DNA: TGTGCCAGCAGCTTAGCTTGGCTCCCAACTAATGAAAAACTGTTTTTT. Translating it yields CASSLAWLPTNEKLFF.